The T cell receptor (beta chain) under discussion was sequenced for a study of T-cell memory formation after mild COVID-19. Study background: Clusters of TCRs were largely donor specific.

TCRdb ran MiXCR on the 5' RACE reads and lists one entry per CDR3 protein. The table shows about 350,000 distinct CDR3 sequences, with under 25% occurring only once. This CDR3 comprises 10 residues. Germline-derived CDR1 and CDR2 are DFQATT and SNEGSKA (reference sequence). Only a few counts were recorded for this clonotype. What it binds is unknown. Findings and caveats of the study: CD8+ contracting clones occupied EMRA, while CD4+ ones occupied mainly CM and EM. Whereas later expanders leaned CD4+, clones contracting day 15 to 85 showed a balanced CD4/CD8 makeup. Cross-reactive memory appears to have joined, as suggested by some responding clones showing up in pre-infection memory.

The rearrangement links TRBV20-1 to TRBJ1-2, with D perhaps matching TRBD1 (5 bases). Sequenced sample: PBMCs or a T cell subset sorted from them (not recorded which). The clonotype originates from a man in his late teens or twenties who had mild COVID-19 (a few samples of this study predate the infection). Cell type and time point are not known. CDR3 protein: CYPRGPGYTF. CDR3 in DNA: TGCTATCCTCGGGGCCCTGGCTACACCTTC.